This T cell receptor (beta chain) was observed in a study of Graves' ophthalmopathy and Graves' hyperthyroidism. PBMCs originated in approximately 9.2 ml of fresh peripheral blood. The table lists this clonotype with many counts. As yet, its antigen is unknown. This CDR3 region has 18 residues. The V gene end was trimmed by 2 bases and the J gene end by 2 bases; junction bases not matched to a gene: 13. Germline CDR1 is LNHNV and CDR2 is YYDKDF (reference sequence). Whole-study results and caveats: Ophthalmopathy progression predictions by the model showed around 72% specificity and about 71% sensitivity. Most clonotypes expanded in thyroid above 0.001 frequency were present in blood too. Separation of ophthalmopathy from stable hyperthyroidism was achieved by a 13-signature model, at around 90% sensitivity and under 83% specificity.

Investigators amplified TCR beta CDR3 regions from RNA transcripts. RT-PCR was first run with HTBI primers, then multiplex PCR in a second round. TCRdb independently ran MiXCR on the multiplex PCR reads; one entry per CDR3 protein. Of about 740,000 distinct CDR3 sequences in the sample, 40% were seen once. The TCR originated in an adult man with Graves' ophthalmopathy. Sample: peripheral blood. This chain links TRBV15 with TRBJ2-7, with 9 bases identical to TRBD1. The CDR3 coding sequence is TGTGCCACCAGCAGACTCTTCGACGACAGGGGGTTAACCTACGAGCAGTACTTC. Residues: CATSRLFDDRGLTYEQYF.